The 28 T cell receptor beta chains below come from one sample, sequenced in a study of PD-1 blockade in classical Hodgkin lymphoma (dated by TCRdb to 2018 to 2021). According to the study, the label for this sample's time point signals: cycle 2 day 1 (C2D1) of nivolumab. Relapse after autologous stem cell transplantation had occurred in all trial patients, and cohorts A, B and C were distinguished by prior brentuximab vedotin exposure. The receptor library was made with the immunoSEQ multiplex PCR assay. Not all clones reach the TCRdb copy of this immuneACCESS table, which keeps in-frame sequences only. Checked studies attribute under half of the gap to unresolved V genes and leave the rest unexplained. For this sample the table gives 20,000 to 30,000 clones, of which 81% were detected only once. The top ten hold less than 20% of the sample. The sample was peripheral blood mononuclear cells (PBMCs), taken before the second cycle of nivolumab. The receptors come from a human donor with classical Hodgkin lymphoma.

This clone appeared a few times. The chain links TRBV6-5 to TRBJ2-5; D is perhaps TRBD2 (6 bases). Germline CDR1 is MNHEY and CDR2 is SVGAGI. The V end was cut by 6 bases, the J end by 5 bases, with 16 bases between. This CDR3 comprises 14 residues. The CDR3 sequence: CASRDAGGQETQYF. The DNA of the CDR3 is TGTGCCAGCAGGGATGCCGGAGGGCAGGAGACCCAGTACTTC.

The chain employs TRBV19 and TRBJ1-3; D remains unclear. The CDR3 is made up of 14 amino acids. Germline lookup yields CDR1 LNHDA and CDR2 SQIVND (reference sequence). Trimming removed 3 bases from V and 0 bases from J, with 6 bases in between. For the CDR3, the DNA is TGTGCCAGTAGTATCGTGATCTCTGGAAACACCATATATTTT. Its translation is CASSIVISGNTIYF.

This clone has only one observation. The J gene is TRBJ1-1, the V gene TRBV5-1; TRBD1 might be the D (5 bases). In germline, CDR1 is SGHRS, CDR2 YFSETQ. V was shortened by 0 bases and J by 1 base, with 7 bases between the two germline ends. This CDR3 has 14 amino acids. CDR3 DNA sequence: TGCGCCAGCAGCTTGGCCCAGGGGAACACTGAAGCTTTCTTT. Translation gives CASSLAQGNTEAFF.

The rearrangement joins TRBV7-2 to TRBJ1-1; TRBD1 might be the D (5 bases). CDR1 SGHTA and CDR2 FQGNSA come from the germline V gene. The CDR3 spans 13 residues. The germline V and J ends were trimmed by 2 bases and 9 bases, with 13 bases remaining between them. CDR3 sequence (DNA): TGTGCCAGCAGCTTAAGGGGTCAGACAAAAGCTTTCTTT. Translated: CASSLRGQTKAFF.

The chain recombines TRBV10-1 with TRBJ2-7, with D unresolved. Trimming cost V 6 bases and J 1 base, with 10 bases left between them. Germline V gene sequence: CDR1 WNHNN, CDR2 SYGVQD (reference sequence). The CDR3 runs to 13 residues. The CDR3: CASSDTLSYEQYF. The CDR3, as DNA: TGCGCCAGCAGCGACACCCTATCCTACGAGCAGTACTTC.

This clone was found a few times. The V gene is TRBV5-1, the J gene TRBJ1-3; 8 bases fit TRBD1. The CDR3 covers 15 residues. Germline CDR1 is SGHRS and CDR2 is YFSETQ. With V trimmed by 0 bases and J by 4 bases, 3 bases remained unmatched. The CDR3 is CASSLGRGQGNTIYF. The CDR3 coding sequence is TGCGCCAGCAGCTTGGGCAGGGGGCAAGGAAACACCATATATTTT.

The V call is TRBV6-5, the J call TRBJ2-7; 7 bases are shared with TRBD1. V trimming: 2 bases; J trimming: 2 bases; junction bases outside the gene matches: 6. The CDR3 contains 15 residues. Germline V gene lookup returns CDR1 MNHEY and CDR2 SVGAGI. In nucleotides, the CDR3 is TGTGCCAGCAGTTACAGACAGGGAAATCCCTACGAGCAGTACTTC. It is translated as CASSYRQGNPYEQYF.

The chain is built from TRBV30 and TRBJ2-1, with D uncertain. The ends were cut back, 0 bases at V and 10 bases at J, with 19 bases in the middle. Germline CDR1 is GTSNPN and CDR2 is SVGIG (reference sequence). The CDR3 has 15 amino acids. CDR3 sequence (DNA): TGTGCCTGGAGTGTACGGGTTGGACGACGTATGGAGCAGTTCTTC. Its protein is CAWSVRVGRRMEQFF.

The chain joins TRBV6-5 to TRBJ2-7; D not certain. CDR1 and CDR2 from the germline V gene are MNHEY and SVGAGI. The CDR3 is 13 amino acids. V was clipped by 2 bases and J by 3 bases, with 8 bases between them. The CDR3 DNA reads TGTGCCAGCAGTTACAGGGAATTCTACGAGCAGTACTTC. This codes for CASSYREFYEQYF.

The V gene is TRBV6-5, the J gene TRBJ2-6; possibly TRBD1 or TRBD2 for D (5 bases each). Per germline, CDR1 MNHEY and CDR2 SVGAGI. The CDR3 is 15 residues long. V was clipped by 5 bases and J by 0 bases, with 8 bases between them. The CDR3 region is CASSAGSSGANVLTF. For the CDR3, the DNA is TGTGCCAGCAGTGCAGGGAGCTCTGGGGCCAACGTCCTGACTTTC.

This clone was seen more than once but under ten times. The chain employs TRBV6-5 and TRBJ2-1, with D perhaps matching TRBD2 (8 bases). Germline V gene sequence: CDR1 MNHEY, CDR2 SVGAGI. With 4 bases removed from V and 8 bases from J, the gap between germline ends came to 21 bases. The CDR3 has 16 amino acids. CDR3 nucleotides: TGTGCCAGCAGTTCGCAGCGGGGGACAGAGGTGCATGAGCAGTTCTTC. This encodes CASSSQRGTEVHEQFF.

V usage is TRBV15 and J usage is TRBJ2-1; D gene unclear. The CDR3 loop spans 13 amino acids. V was shortened by 5 bases and J by 4 bases, with 9 bases between the two germline ends. Germline CDR1 LNHNV, CDR2 YYDKDF (reference sequence). The CDR3 region is CATSADEYNEQFF. The DNA of the CDR3 is TGTGCCACCAGCGCCGACGAATACAATGAGCAGTTCTTC.

This clone was seen only a few times. The chain couples TRBV30 to TRBJ1-1, with D unresolved. The germline V and J ends were trimmed by 5 bases and 1 base, with 5 bases remaining between them. The length of the CDR3 is 11 residues. Germline V gene sequence: CDR1 GTSNPN, CDR2 SVGIG (reference sequence). The DNA of the CDR3 is TGTGCCTGGCTACAGAACACTGAAGCTTTCTTT. It yields the protein CAWLQNTEAFF.

This clone showed up many times. A read error is possible here, since a much larger clone lies one base away. This specimen includes other DNA sequences encoding the same CDR3. This chain links TRBV25-1 with TRBJ2-3; no reliable D call. The length of the CDR3 is 12 residues. The germline gives CDR1 MGHDK, CDR2 SYGVNS. Trimming pared 4 bases from V and 0 bases from J, leaving 2 bases between. The DNA for the CDR3 is TGTGCCAGCAGTGTAAGCACAGATACGCAGTATTTT. It specifies CASSVSTDTQYF.

V and J are TRBV2 and TRBJ1-1; D may be TRBD1 (5 bases). The CDR3 is 14 amino acids. Germline V gene data show CDR1 as SNHLY and CDR2 as FYNNEI. Deletions cut 4 bases from V and 1 base from J, with 10 bases between. The CDR3 reads CASSVNGGNTEAFF. The CDR3 DNA sequence: TGTGCCAGCAGTGTTAACGGGGGGAACACTGAAGCTTTCTTT.

This chain joins TRBV27 and TRBJ1-5; D unresolved. The V end was cut by 5 bases, the J end by 0 bases, with 11 bases between. The CDR3 spans 15 residues. Germline CDR1 is MNHEY and CDR2 is SMNVEV (reference sequence). The CDR3 DNA follows: TGTGCCAGCAGTCCGACGACCTATAGCAATCAGCCCCAGCATTTT. It is translated as CASSPTTYSNQPQHF.

This rearrangement joins TRBV10-2 to TRBJ1-1, with TRBD1 matching 9 bases. Trimming took 5 bases from V and 13 from J; bases not matched to a gene: 11. The CDR3 extends over 13 amino acids. Germline V CDR1 and CDR2: WSHSY, SAAADI. The CDR3 is CASSPGQGLIGFF. The CDR3 DNA sequence: TGCGCCAGCAGTCCGGGACAGGGTTTGATTGGTTTCTTT.

The CDR3 DNA reads as TGTGCCAGCAGCCAAGATCCTCATTTAAAACCAAATAATTCACCCCTCCACTTT. Its translation is CASSQDPHLKPNNSPLHF. The chain links TRBV14 to TRBJ1-6; D is uncertain. Trimming took 0 bases from V and 5 from J, leaving 17 bases between them. The CDR3 totals 18 residues. CDR1 is SGHDN, CDR2 FVKESK, per germline. Using reference TRBV14 and TRBJ1-6 for the parts outside the CDR3, the full variable domain is EAGVTQFPSHSVIEKGQTVTLRCDPISGHDNLYWYRRVMGKEIKFLLHFVKESKQDESGMPNNRFLAERTGGTYSTLKVQPAELEDSGVYFCASSQDPHLKPNNSPLHFGNGTRLTVT.

The CDR3: CASSSRTSGRYNEQFF. The CDR3 bases are TGCGCCAGCAGCTCCCGGACTAGCGGGAGATACAATGAGCAGTTCTTC. V is TRBV5-1 and J is TRBJ2-1; 13 nucleotides match TRBD2. Germline CDR1 and CDR2: SGHRS and YFSETQ. V was clipped by 3 bases and J by 4 bases; unmatched bases: 4. This CDR3 contains 16 residues.

The gene calls are TRBV6-1 and TRBJ2-1; 9 bases map to TRBD1. Trimming took 4 bases from V and 12 from J; bases not matched to a gene: 13. Germline V gene data show CDR1 as MNHNS and CDR2 as SASEGT. The CDR3 runs to 15 residues. The CDR3 bases are TGTGCCAGCAGTGGAGGCGCAGCGGGACAGGGCTTGCAGTTCTTC. It translates to CASSGGAAGQGLQFF.

The V and J genes are TRBV30 and TRBJ2-7; 7 nucleotides line up with TRBD2. Trimming took 4 bases from V and 3 from J; bases not matched to a gene: 9. CDR1 is GTSNPN and CDR2 is SVGIG in the germline V gene (reference sequence). This CDR3 has 14 amino acids. The DNA for the CDR3 is TGTGCCTGGACCCCACCGGGGGGAGTCTACGAGCAGTACTTC. It specifies CAWTPPGGVYEQYF.

J is TRBJ2-5 and V is TRBV7-8; no clear D gene. This CDR3 has 13 residues. The V and J ends lost 2 bases and 2 bases respectively, with 6 bases between them. Germline V CDR1 and CDR2: SGHVS, FQNEAQ. The chain's CDR3 is CASSLPDQETQYF. The CDR3 DNA sequence: TGTGCCAGCAGCTTACCTGATCAAGAGACCCAGTACTTC.

The V and J genes are TRBV4-2 and TRBJ2-5; 8 positions agree with TRBD1. CDR1 and CDR2 (germline): LGHNA, YNFKEQ. V dropped 1 base and J dropped 1; count of bases not matched to a gene: 5. CDR3 length: 16 amino acids. The CDR3 region is CASSQALGTGQETQYF. The CDR3 bases are TGTGCCAGCAGCCAAGCCCTCGGGACAGGCCAAGAGACCCAGTACTTC.

This clone has just one count. V and J are TRBV6-6 and TRBJ2-7; no clear D gene. V lost 4 bases, J lost 2 bases, and 6 bases lay in between. The CDR3 has 12 amino acids. Germline V gene data show CDR1 as MNHNY and CDR2 as SVGAGI (reference sequence). CDR3 in amino acids: CASSFQTYEQYF. CDR3 DNA: TGTGCCAGCAGTTTCCAGACCTACGAGCAGTACTTC.

The rearrangement joins TRBV29-1 to TRBJ1-1; possible D gene TRBD1, 6 bases. Germline V gene lookup returns CDR1 SQVTM and CDR2 ANQGSEA. The ends were cut back, 4 bases at V and 4 bases at J, with 13 bases in the middle. The CDR3 consists of 13 residues. The CDR3 DNA follows: TGCAGCGTTGCGGCGGGGGGCATCACTGAAGCTTTCTTT. It is translated as CSVAAGGITEAFF.

This chain links TRBV6-1 with TRBJ2-5; tentatively, D is TRBD2 (5 bases). CDR1 MNHNS and CDR2 SASEGT come from the germline V gene. This CDR3 region has 14 residues. With 7 bases removed from V and 4 bases from J, the gap between germline ends came to 16 bases. CDR3 DNA sequence: TGTGCCAGCACGTCAGGACTGCTCCTAGAGACCCAGTACTTC. It codes for CASTSGLLLETQYF.

The V call is TRBV6-5, the J call TRBJ2-3; D ambiguous. There are 15 residues in the CDR3. The V gene lost 11 bases and the J gene lost 2 bases, with 20 bases spanning the gap. From germline, CDR1 is MNHEY and CDR2 SVGAGI. The CDR3 loop reads CASRRKPINTDTQYF. The CDR3, as DNA: TGTGCCTCCCGGCGGAAACCCATAAACACAGATACGCAGTATTTT.

V gene TRBV18 combines with J gene TRBJ2-1; perhaps TRBD2 as D (7 bases). The CDR3 consists of 15 residues. The germline V gene has CDR1 KGHSH and CDR2 LQKENI. V lost 0 bases to trimming and J lost 7 bases, with 13 bases between them. The CDR3, as DNA: TGTGCCAGCTCACCACCGGGGAGGGGGGGTAATGAGCAGTTCTTC. Amino acid sequence: CASSPPGRGGNEQFF.